This is a list of T cell receptor beta chains from one sample in a study of cytomegalovirus exposure and HLA in healthy donors. Sequenced by immunoSEQ multiplex PCR; TCRdb stores in-frame clones only, minus some. This sample's table has fewer than 100,000 clones. The sample comprised PBMCs. The receptors shown here come from a man aged 50-60 years in good health and CMV-seronegative. Both conserved end residues are part of each CDR3. A D gene is named only where the DNA matches it firmly.

CASRRVLANTEAFF | TGTGCCAGCCGCCGGGTGTTGGCGAACACTGAAGCTTTCTTT | 14 | TRBJ1-1 | . | TRBV7-9
CASSKVRSRGRAEAFF | TGTGCCAGCAGCAAAGTTCGTTCCAGGGGGCGGGCTGAAGCTTTCTTT | 16 | TRBJ1-1 | . | TRBV21-1
CASSPNPDSYGYTF | TGTGCCAGCTCACCTAACCCGGACAGCTATGGCTACACCTTC | 14 | TRBJ1-2 | . | TRBV18
CASSLERGFGEKLFF | TGCGCCAGCAGCTTGGAACGGGGGTTCGGCGAAAAACTGTTTTTT | 15 | TRBJ1-4 | . | TRBV5-1
CASSLLVGSHYEQYF | TGCGCCAGCAGCCTCCTCGTCGGGTCGCACTACGAGCAGTACTTC | 15 | TRBJ2-7 | . | TRBV5-1
CASSFTGEDTIYF | TGTGCCAGCAGCTTTACAGGGGAGGACACCATATATTTT | 13 | TRBJ1-3 | TRBD1 | TRBV11-2
CASSPWTGGADTQYF | TGCGCCAGCAGCCCCTGGACAGGGGGCGCAGATACGCAGTATTTT | 15 | TRBJ2-3 | TRBD1 | TRBV5-1
CASSISGGAYNEQFF | TGTGCCAGCAGCATTAGCGGGGGGGCCTACAATGAGCAGTTCTTC | 15 | TRBJ2-1 | TRBD2 | TRBV7-3
CASSLLPGLGGNSPLHF | TGTGCCAGCAGCTTATTACCGGGCCTTGGGGGGAATTCACCCCTCCACTTT | 17 | TRBJ1-6 | . | TRBV28
CSVEGQVVGTDTQYF | TGCAGCGTTGAAGGGCAGGTAGTGGGCACAGATACGCAGTATTTT | 15 | TRBJ2-3 | . | TRBV29-1
CSAVIYGYTF | TGCAGTGCTGTCATCTATGGCTACACCTTC | 10 | TRBJ1-2 | . | TRBV20-1
CATSEDSQETQYF | TGTGCCACCTCCGAGGACAGCCAAGAGACCCAGTACTTC | 13 | TRBJ2-5 | . | TRBV10-3
CASSLAGFRGDNEQFF | TGCGCCAGCAGCTTGGCCGGGTTTCGGGGAGACAATGAGCAGTTCTTC | 16 | TRBJ2-1 | . | TRBV5-1
CASSLSLGQGSNQPQHF | TGTGCCAGCAGTTTATCCCTCGGACAGGGTAGCAATCAGCCCCAGCATTTT | 17 | TRBJ1-5 | TRBD1 | TRBV28
CASSLGRGQETQYF | TGCGCCAGCAGCTTAGGGCGGGGGCAAGAGACCCAGTACTTC | 14 | TRBJ2-5 | TRBD2 | TRBV5-1
CATSPELGRGYTF | TGTGCCACCAGCCCAGAGTTGGGGCGCGGCTACACCTTC | 13 | TRBJ1-2 | . | TRBV15
CASSETLHRDNEQFF | TGTGCCAGCAGTGAAACCCTGCACAGGGACAATGAGCAGTTCTTC | 15 | TRBJ2-1 | . | TRBV6-1
CASSVGPLATQETQYF | TGTGCCAGCAGCGTAGGGCCTTTAGCGACCCAAGAGACCCAGTACTTC | 16 | TRBJ2-5 | . | TRBV9
CASSMRQGAGTEAFF | TGTGCCAGCAGTATGCGACAGGGGGCTGGCACTGAAGCTTTCTTT | 15 | TRBJ1-1 | TRBD1 | TRBV27
CASSQDRTGTNPNYGYTF | TGTGCCAGCAGCCAAGATAGGACAGGCACAAACCCCAACTATGGCTACACCTTC | 18 | TRBJ1-2 | TRBD1 | TRBV4-2
CASSLGQGLGNTEAFF | TGTGCCAGCAGTTTGGGTCAGGGGCTGGGAAACACTGAAGCTTTCTTT | 16 | TRBJ1-1 | . | TRBV28
CASSETDRGLSGYTF | TGTGCCAGCAGTGAGACCGACAGGGGGCTCAGTGGCTACACCTTC | 15 | TRBJ1-2 | TRBD1 | TRBV27
CASSQQGMNTEAFF | TGCGCCAGCAGCCAGCAGGGGATGAACACTGAAGCTTTCTTT | 14 | TRBJ1-1 | . | TRBV5-1
CASSSTGIRVTEAFF | TGTGCCAGCAGCTCTACAGGGATAAGAGTTACTGAAGCTTTCTTT | 15 | TRBJ1-1 | . | TRBV7-9